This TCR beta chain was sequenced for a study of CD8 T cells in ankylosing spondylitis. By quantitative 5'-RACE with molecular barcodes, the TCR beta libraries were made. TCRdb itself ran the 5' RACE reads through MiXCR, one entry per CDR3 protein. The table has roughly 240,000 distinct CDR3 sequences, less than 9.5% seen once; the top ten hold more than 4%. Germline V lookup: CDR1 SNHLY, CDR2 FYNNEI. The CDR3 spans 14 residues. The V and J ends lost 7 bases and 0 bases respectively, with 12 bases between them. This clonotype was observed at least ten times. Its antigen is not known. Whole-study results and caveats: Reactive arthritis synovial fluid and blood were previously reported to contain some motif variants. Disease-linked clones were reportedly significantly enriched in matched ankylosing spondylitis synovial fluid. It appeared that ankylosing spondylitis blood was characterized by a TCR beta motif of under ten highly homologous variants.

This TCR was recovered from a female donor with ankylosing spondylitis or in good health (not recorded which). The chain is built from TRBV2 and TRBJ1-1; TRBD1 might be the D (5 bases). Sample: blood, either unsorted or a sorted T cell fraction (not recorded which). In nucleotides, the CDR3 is TGTGCCAGCACCCCGGGACTGATGAACACTGAAGCTTTCTTT. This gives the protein CASTPGLMNTEAFF.